This T cell receptor (beta chain) was sequenced for a study of blood T cell repertoires in COVID-19. Participant age was about 18 to 95 years, and participants resided in roughly 24 US areas. Participants' reported clinical history set cohort assignment. The study recruited exposed participants who had met a COVID-19 case within 2 weeks before entry. Authors' processing steps: Counts of nucleated cells, estimated from reference gene primer amplification, were obtained. Method: immunoSEQ multiplex PCR; TCRdb's copy keeps in-frame clones and lacks some. The DNA was the basis for D and trimming; V, J and clone size are from that table. Altogether hundreds of thousands of clones are present, nearly 90% being singletons, with the ten largest covering about 15%. In germline, CDR1 is SGHVS, CDR2 FQNEAQ. V was pared by 3 bases and J by 6 bases, with 9 bases between. The CDR3 sequence is 13 residues long.

Source material: PBMCs or T cells enriched from blood (not recorded which). The sequence came from a man younger than 40 who had been exposed to COVID-19. The chain combines TRBV7-8 with TRBJ2-1; perhaps TRBD2 as D (5 bases). The CDR3 reads CASSFVRGNEQFF. The CDR3 DNA follows: TGTGCCAGCAGCTTTGTTCGGGGCAATGAGCAGTTCTTC.